A selection of T cell receptor beta chains follows, all from one sample in a study of monozygotic twins with cystic fibrosis. The method was immunoSEQ multiplex PCR; TCRdb's version includes in-frame clones alone and lacks a portion of them. Altogether about 29,000 clones are present, around four fifths being singletons, with the ten largest covering around 0.88%. Sequencing input: blood. All receptors derive from a girl aged 2-10 years with cystic fibrosis. Each CDR3 is given with its conserved first and last residue. D genes are given only for firm matches. Rows give clone size only sometimes, using once, few, many, or a class for an expanded clone.

v_call	j_call	d_call	clone_size	cdr3_aa	cdr3_nt
TRBV5-6	TRBJ1-5	-	-	CASSLGSSGGGQPQHF	TGTGCCAGCAGCTTGGGGTCGTCCGGCGGCGGGCAGCCCCAGCATTTT
TRBV6-5	TRBJ2-3	-	-	CASSYSWETRDTQYF	TGTGCCAGCAGTTACTCCTGGGAGACAAGAGATACGCAGTATTTT
TRBV5-1	TRBJ2-5	-	once	CASSPRGNQETQYF	TGCGCCAGCAGCCCGAGGGGGAACCAAGAGACCCAGTACTTC
TRBV5-1	TRBJ2-1	TRBD2	-	CASSFRREGKNEQFF	TGCGCCAGCAGCTTCCGGCGGGAGGGAAAAAATGAGCAGTTCTTC
TRBV30	TRBJ1-5	-	few	CAWSADRLSNQPQHF	TGTGCCTGGAGCGCCGACAGACTTAGCAATCAGCCCCAGCATTTT
TRBV30	TRBJ1-3	-	-	CAWTLSGNTIYF	TGTGCCTGGACCCTCTCTGGAAACACCATATATTTT
TRBV27	TRBJ2-7	-	-	CASSSDRSYEQYF	TGTGCCAGCAGCTCGGATCGCTCCTACGAGCAGTACTTC
TRBV11-2	TRBJ2-3	-	-	CASRVGDTQYF	TGTGCCAGCAGGGTTGGAGATACGCAGTATTTT
TRBV4-1	TRBJ1-1	-	-	CASSVTGLNTEAFF	TGCGCCAGCAGCGTAACAGGATTGAACACTGAAGCTTTCTTT
TRBV27	TRBJ2-3	-	-	CASNSRRLGVTQYF	TGTGCCAGCAACTCCCGCCGGCTTGGTGTTACGCAGTATTTT
TRBV10-2	TRBJ1-1	-	-	CASSESGRGFAEAFF	TGCGCCAGCAGTGAGTCTGGGAGGGGTTTTGCTGAAGCTTTCTTT
TRBV9	TRBJ2-1	-	-	CASSVWNGLDNEQFF	TGTGCCAGCAGCGTTTGGAACGGTCTGGACAATGAGCAGTTCTTC
TRBV6-5	TRBJ1-5	-	few	CASSKGGNQPQHF	TGTGCCAGCAGTAAGGGTGGCAATCAGCCCCAGCATTTT
TRBV6-6	TRBJ1-5	TRBD1	-	CASSYGQGSQPQHF	TGTGCCAGCAGTTACGGACAGGGGAGTCAGCCCCAGCATTTT
TRBV21-1	TRBJ2-7	-	-	CASSKVAPFYEQYF	TGTGCCAGCAGCAAAGTCGCACCCTTCTACGAGCAGTACTTC
TRBV19	TRBJ2-7	-	-	CASSIRGRIQGSAYEQYF	TGTGCCAGTAGTATTAGGGGCCGCATACAGGGCTCTGCCTACGAGCAGTACTTC
TRBV28	TRBJ1-4	TRBD1	-	CASSRGQGREKLFF	TGTGCCAGCAGCCGGGGACAGGGACGGGAAAAACTGTTTTTT
TRBV5-4	TRBJ2-1	-	-	CASSLDRDHVGEQFF	TGTGCCAGCAGCTTGGACCGGGATCACGTCGGTGAGCAGTTCTTC
TRBV29-1	TRBJ1-2	-	-	CSVQGLANYGYTF	TGCAGCGTTCAGGGCTTAGCTAACTATGGCTACACCTTC
TRBV6-6	TRBJ2-3	-	-	CASSYAISADTQYF	TGTGCCAGCAGTTACGCCATCTCAGCAGATACGCAGTATTTT
TRBV14	TRBJ2-3	-	few	CASRPIGTPISDTQYF	TGTGCCAGCAGACCCATCGGGACACCTATATCAGATACGCAGTATTTT
TRBV2	TRBJ2-6	TRBD1	-	CASSEWGQLSGANVLTF	TGTGCCAGCAGTGAATGGGGACAGCTGTCTGGGGCCAACGTCCTGACTTTC
TRBV7-8	TRBJ2-3	-	-	CASSLEYGTDTQYF	TGTGCCAGCAGCTTAGAGTACGGCACAGATACGCAGTATTTT
TRBV28	TRBJ1-1	-	-	CASSPPGTMNTEAFF	TGTGCCAGCAGTCCCCCAGGGACCATGAACACTGAAGCTTTCTTT
TRBV6-5	TRBJ1-2	TRBD1	-	CASSYSKQGSGYGYTF	TGTGCCAGCAGTTACTCGAAACAGGGGTCGGGCTATGGCTACACCTTC
TRBV7-8	TRBJ2-5	TRBD2	-	CASSKGLAGGRETQYF	TGTGCCAGCAGCAAGGGACTAGCGGGAGGGAGGGAGACCCAGTACTTC
TRBV6-1	TRBJ1-1	-	few	CASSVEGNTEAFF	TGTGCCAGCAGTGTGGAGGGTAACACTGAAGCTTTCTTT
TRBV10-2	TRBJ1-1	-	-	CASSESTGGTLAFF	TGCGCCAGCAGTGAGTCGACGGGGGGCACTTTAGCTTTCTTT
TRBV19	TRBJ2-7	TRBD2	-	CASSFSGNSYEQYF	TGTGCCAGTAGCTTTAGCGGGAACTCCTACGAGCAGTACTTC
TRBV27	TRBJ1-5	TRBD1	-	CASSLGQGNQPQHF	TGTGCCAGCAGTTTGGGACAGGGCAATCAGCCCCAGCATTTT
TRBV6-5	TRBJ1-2	TRBD1	few	CASSSQGDDGYTF	TGTGCCAGCAGTTCCCAGGGGGACGATGGCTACACCTTC
TRBV30	TRBJ2-1	-	-	CAWNSRTGNYNEQFF	TGTGCCTGGAACTCACGGACTGGTAATTACAATGAGCAGTTCTTC
TRBV4-1	TRBJ2-1	TRBD1	-	CASSQVFGRGIYNEQFF	TGCGCCAGCAGCCAAGTGTTCGGCAGGGGGATTTACAATGAGCAGTTCTTC
TRBV4-1	TRBJ2-7	-	once	CASSQDNRDHEQYF	TGCGCCAGCAGCCAAGATAACAGGGACCACGAGCAGTACTTC
TRBV2	TRBJ1-1	-	few	CASGRTENTEAFF	TGTGCCAGCGGTCGGACAGAGAACACTGAAGCTTTCTTT
TRBV10-2	TRBJ2-5	-	once	CASSGETQYF	TGCGCCAGCAGTGGAGAGACCCAGTACTTC
TRBV19	TRBJ2-6	TRBD2	-	CASSDRTRVSGANVLTF	TGTGCCAGTAGTGACCGGACTAGAGTCTCTGGGGCCAACGTCCTGACTTTC
TRBV11-2	TRBJ1-2	-	once	CASSRASDYGYTF	TGTGCCAGCAGTCGGGCCAGTGACTATGGCTACACCTTC
TRBV4-2	TRBJ2-1	TRBD2	-	CASSQVPSGRGGDEQFF	TGTGCCAGCAGCCAGGTCCCTAGCGGGAGGGGAGGGGATGAGCAGTTCTTC
TRBV14	TRBJ2-3	-	once	CASSLLGDTQYF	TGTGCCAGCAGCCTACTAGGAGATACGCAGTATTTT
TRBV27	TRBJ2-5	-	-	CASSLSAMGRETQYF	TGTGCCAGCAGCCTTAGCGCGATGGGCCGGGAAACCCAGTACTTC
TRBV9	TRBJ1-1	TRBD1	medium-sized	CASSDRQGRAFF	TGTGCCAGCAGCGACCGACAGGGTAGAGCTTTCTTT
TRBV28	TRBJ1-5	-	-	CASSEGTYQGQPQHF	TGTGCCAGCAGTGAAGGGACGTATCAGGGTCAGCCCCAGCATTTT
TRBV27	TRBJ2-2	-	-	CASRGPFNTGELFF	TGTGCCAGCCGAGGTCCCTTTAACACCGGGGAGCTGTTTTTT